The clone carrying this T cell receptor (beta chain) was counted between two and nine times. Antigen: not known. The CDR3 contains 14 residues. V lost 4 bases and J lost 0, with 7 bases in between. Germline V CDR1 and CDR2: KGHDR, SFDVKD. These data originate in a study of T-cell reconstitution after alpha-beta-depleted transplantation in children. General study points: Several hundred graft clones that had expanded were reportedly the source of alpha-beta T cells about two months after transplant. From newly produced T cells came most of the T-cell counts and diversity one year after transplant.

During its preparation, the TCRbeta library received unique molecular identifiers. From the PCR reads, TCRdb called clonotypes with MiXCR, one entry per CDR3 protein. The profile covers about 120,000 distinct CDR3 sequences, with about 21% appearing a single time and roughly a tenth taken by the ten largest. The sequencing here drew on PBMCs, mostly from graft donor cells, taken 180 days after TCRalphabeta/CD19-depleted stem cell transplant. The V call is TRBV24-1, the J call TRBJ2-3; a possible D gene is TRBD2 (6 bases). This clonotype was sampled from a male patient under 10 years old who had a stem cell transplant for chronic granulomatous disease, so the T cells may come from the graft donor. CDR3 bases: TGTGCCACCAGTGAGCGGGGCAGCACAGATACGCAGTATTTT. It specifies CATSERGSTDTQYF.